The entry that follows covers one TCR beta chain sequence. The CDR3 runs to 13 residues. Deletions cut 1 base from V and 11 bases from J, with 14 bases between. Germline V lookup: CDR1 SGHAT, CDR2 FQNNGV. The data originate from a study of shared clonotypes between healthy human individuals. Assay used: immunoSEQ multiplex PCR; TCRdb lists only in-frame clones, some missing. Of around 1,900,000 clones in the sample, 80% to 95% were seen once. Positively selected for CCR7, the CD45RO-negative cells used as naive CD8 cells excluded terminally differentiated effector memory CD45RA+ cells. This clonotype was obtained from a man between 18 and 35 years old in good health. Some clones in this sample may be carry-over from other donors' samples. This sequence joins TRBV11-2 and TRBJ1-1, with D maybe TRBD1 (6 bases). The source material was naive CD8+ T cells from PBMCs. The CDR3 spells CASSLGGQGLAFF. The CDR3 region has the DNA TGTGCCAGCAGCTTAGGAGGGCAGGGGTTGGCTTTCTTT.